Here is one T cell receptor beta chain with its context. Its antigen remains unknown. CDR1 is DFQATT, CDR2 SNEGSKA, per germline (reference sequence). This CDR3 region has 11 residues. Trimming took off 4 bases at V and 3 bases at J, with 4 bases between the two ends. The sample belongs to a study of T cell responses to AZD1222 COVID-19 vaccine. General study findings and limits: White British people made up most donors, females outnumbered males, and clonal diversity was possibly underestimated.

Only in-frame clones appear in the TCRdb table, and some are missing; sequencing was by immunoSEQ multiplex PCR. The sample records approximately 130,000 clones, approximately 90% being singletons. The rearrangement joins TRBV20-1 to TRBJ2-1; no firm D call. This sequence was found in an adult in good health. The specimen was peripheral blood, collected on day 0 of MenACWY control vaccination. The CDR3 here is CSAKDYNEQFF. CDR3 nucleotide sequence: TGCAGTGCTAAGGACTACAATGAGCAGTTCTTC.